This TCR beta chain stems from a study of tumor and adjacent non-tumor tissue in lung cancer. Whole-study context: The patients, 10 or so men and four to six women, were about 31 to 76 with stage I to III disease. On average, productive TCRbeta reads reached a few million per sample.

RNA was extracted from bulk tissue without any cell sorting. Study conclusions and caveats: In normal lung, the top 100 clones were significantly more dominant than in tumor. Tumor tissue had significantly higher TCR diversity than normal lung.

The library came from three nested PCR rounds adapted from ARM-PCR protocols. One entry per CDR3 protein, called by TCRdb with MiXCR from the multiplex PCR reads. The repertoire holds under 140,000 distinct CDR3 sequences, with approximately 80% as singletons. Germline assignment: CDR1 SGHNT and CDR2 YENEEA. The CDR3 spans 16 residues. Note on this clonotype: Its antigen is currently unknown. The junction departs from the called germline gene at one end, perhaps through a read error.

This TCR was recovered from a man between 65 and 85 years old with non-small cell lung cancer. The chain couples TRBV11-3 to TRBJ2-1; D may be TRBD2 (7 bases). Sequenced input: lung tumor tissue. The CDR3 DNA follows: TGTGCCAGCAGCTTAGATCTCACGGGGGGCAGGGGTGGGCAGTTATTC. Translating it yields CASSLDLTGGRGGQLF.